The present TCR beta chain was sequenced within a study of T-cell memory formation after mild COVID-19. In the study overall: TCR clustering was largely donor specific. Study-level points and caveats: The SARS-CoV-2 specificity of second-wave clones reaching peak at day 37 remained unverified. Cross-reactive memory apparently joined, as some responding clones appeared in pre-infection memory.

5'RACE primed at constant segments yielded TCR alpha and TCR beta cDNA libraries bearing sample barcodes and UMIs. Each CDR3 protein gets one entry after TCRdb re-called the 5' RACE reads with MiXCR. The table has approximately 150,000 distinct CDR3 sequences, approximately 6% seen once; the top ten hold just over 2%. As to this clonotype: The antigen remains undetermined.

Germline trimming cut 11 bases from V and 3 bases from J; bases unmatched to any gene: 4. The CDR3 length is 13 residues. In germline, CDR1 is ENHRY, CDR2 SYGVKD. This TCR was sampled from an adult woman who had mild COVID-19 (a few samples of this study predate the infection). Cell type and time point are not known. Sequencing was performed on PBMCs or a T cell subset sorted from them (not recorded which). This chain uses TRBV10-3 with TRBJ2-1, with TRBD2 matching over 10 bases. The CDR3, as DNA: TGTGCCTCCGAGCGGGGGGGCTACAATGAGCAGTTCTTC. Protein product: CASERGGYNEQFF.